This T cell receptor (beta chain) was obtained from a study of blood T cell repertoires in COVID-19. TCRdb's table, derived via immunoSEQ multiplex PCR, lists solely in-frame clones and lacks some. The sample has some 76,000 clones, approximately 78% seen once. There are 16 residues in the CDR3. Germline CDR1 reads SGHRS; CDR2 reads YFSETQ. V dropped 4 bases and J dropped 4 bases, with 21 bases sitting between them. The chain carries TRBV5-1 and TRBJ2-7; D might be TRBD1 (6 bases). The material sequenced was peripheral blood. The TCR originated in a human donor in a cohort sampled during active COVID-19. Here the CDR3 DNA reads TGCGCCAGCAGCCCCCCTTCGTGGGGGCTCGGGTACGAGCAGTACTTC. It specifies CASSPPSWGLGYEQYF.